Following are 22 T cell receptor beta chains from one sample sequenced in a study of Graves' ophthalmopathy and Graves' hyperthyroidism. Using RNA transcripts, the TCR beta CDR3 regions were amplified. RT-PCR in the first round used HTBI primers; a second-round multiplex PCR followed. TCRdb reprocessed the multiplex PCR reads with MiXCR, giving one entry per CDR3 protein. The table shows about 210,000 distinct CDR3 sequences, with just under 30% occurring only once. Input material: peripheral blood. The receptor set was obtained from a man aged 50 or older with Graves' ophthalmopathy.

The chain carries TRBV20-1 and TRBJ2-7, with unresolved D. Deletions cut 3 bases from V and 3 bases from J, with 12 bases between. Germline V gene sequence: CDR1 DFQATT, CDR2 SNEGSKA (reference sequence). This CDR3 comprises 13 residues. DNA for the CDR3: TGCAGTGCTAGGGGAATTAGCCTCTACGAGCAGTACTTC. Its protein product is CSARGISLYEQYF.

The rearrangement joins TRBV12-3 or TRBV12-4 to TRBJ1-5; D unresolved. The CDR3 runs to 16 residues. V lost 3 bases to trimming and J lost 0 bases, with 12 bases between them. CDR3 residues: CASSFRRPDSNQPQHF. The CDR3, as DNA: TGTGCCAGCAGTTTTAGGCGGCCGGATAGCAATCAGCCCCAGCATTTT.

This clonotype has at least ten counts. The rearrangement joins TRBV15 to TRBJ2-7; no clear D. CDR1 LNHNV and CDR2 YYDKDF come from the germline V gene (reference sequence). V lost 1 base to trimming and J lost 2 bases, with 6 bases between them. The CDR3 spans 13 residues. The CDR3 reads CATSRGGPYEQYF. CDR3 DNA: TGTGCCACCAGCAGAGGGGGTCCCTACGAGCAGTACTTC.

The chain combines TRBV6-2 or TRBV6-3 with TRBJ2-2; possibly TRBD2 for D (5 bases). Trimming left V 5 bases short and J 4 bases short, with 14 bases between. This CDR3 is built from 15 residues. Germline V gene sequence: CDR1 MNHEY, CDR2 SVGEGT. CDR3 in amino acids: CASSETTPITGELFF. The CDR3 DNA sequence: TGTGCCAGCAGTGAGACTACCCCAATCACCGGGGAGCTGTTTTTT.

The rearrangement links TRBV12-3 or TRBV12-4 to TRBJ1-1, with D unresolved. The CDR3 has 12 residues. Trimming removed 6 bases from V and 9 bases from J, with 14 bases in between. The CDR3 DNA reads TGTGCCAGCAGCCCTGGGGAACAGCAAGCTTTCTTT. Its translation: CASSPGEQQAFF.

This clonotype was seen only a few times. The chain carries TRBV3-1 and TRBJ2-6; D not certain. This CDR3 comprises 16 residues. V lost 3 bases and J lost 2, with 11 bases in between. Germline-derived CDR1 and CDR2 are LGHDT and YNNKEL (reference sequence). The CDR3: CASSHLGATGANVLTF. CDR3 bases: TGTGCCAGCAGCCACCTCGGAGCCACTGGGGCCAACGTCCTGACTTTC.

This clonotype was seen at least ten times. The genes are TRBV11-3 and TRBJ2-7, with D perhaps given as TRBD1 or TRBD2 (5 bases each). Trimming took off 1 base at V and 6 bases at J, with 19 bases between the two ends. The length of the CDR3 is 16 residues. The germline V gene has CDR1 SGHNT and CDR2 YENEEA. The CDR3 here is CASSLGPAGAPVEQYF. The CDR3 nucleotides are TGTGCCAGCAGCTTAGGCCCAGCCGGGGCACCCGTCGAGCAGTACTTC.

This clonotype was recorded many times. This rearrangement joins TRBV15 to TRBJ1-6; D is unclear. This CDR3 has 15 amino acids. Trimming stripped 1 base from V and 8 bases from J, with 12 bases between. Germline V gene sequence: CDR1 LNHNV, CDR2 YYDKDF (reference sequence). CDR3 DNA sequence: TGTGCCACCAGCAGAGCCAGGATGAGTGATTCACCCCTCCACTTT. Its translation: CATSRARMSDSPLHF.

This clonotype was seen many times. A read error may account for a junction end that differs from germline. CDR3 sequence (DNA): TGTGCCAGCAGGTTAGGTGACACCCTGAACACTGAAGCTTTCTTT. Translated, it gives CASRLGDTLNTEAFF. The chain uses TRBV12-3 or TRBV12-4 and TRBJ1-1; no clear D gene. This CDR3 comprises 15 residues.

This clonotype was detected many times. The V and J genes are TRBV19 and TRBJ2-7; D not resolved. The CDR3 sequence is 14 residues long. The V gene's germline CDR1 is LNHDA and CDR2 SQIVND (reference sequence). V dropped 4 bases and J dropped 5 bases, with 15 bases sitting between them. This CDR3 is CASSNGPNPNEQYF. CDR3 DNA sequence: TGTGCCAGTAGTAATGGCCCGAACCCGAACGAGCAGTACTTC.

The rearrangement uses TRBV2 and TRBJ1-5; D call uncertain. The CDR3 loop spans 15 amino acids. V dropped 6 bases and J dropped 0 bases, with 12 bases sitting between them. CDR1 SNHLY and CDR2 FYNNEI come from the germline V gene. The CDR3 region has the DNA TGTGCCAGCAGAGGATTCGGGTCTAGCAATCAGCCCCAGCATTTT. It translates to CASRGFGSSNQPQHF.

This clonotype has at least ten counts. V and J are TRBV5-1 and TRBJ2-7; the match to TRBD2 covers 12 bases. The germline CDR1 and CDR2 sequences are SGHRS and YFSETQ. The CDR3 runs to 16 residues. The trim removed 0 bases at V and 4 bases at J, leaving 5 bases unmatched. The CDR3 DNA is TGCGCCAGCAGCTTGGAGACTAGCGGGAGTTTTTACGAGCAGTACTTC. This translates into CASSLETSGSFYEQYF.

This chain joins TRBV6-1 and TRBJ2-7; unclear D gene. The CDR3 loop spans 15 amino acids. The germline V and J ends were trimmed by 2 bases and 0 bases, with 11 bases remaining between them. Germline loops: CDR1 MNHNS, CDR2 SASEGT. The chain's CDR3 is CASSEFVYISYEQYF. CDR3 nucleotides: TGTGCCAGCAGTGAATTTGTCTACATCTCCTACGAGCAGTACTTC.

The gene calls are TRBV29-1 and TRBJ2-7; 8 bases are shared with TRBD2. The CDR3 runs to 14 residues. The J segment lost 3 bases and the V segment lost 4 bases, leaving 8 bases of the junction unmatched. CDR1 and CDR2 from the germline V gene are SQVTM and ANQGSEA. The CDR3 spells CSVGTSRDIYEQYF. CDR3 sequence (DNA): TGCAGCGTTGGGACTAGCCGAGATATCTACGAGCAGTACTTC.

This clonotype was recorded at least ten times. The CDR3 DNA sequence: TGTGCCAGCAGCTTGAGCTTAAGGGCCTACGAGCAGTACTTC. This codes for CASSLSLRAYEQYF. The chain couples TRBV7-9 to TRBJ2-7; D uncertain. This CDR3 spans 14 amino acids. Between the trimmed V and J ends, which lost 3 bases and 2 bases, there was a span of 11 bases. Germline values: CDR1 SEHNR, CDR2 FQNEAQ (reference sequence).

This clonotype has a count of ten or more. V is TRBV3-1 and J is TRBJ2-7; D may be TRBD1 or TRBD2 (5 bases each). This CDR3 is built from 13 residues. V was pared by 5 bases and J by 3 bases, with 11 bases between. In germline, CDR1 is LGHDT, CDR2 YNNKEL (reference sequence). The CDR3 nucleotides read TGTGCCAGCAGCGGGACGGCATACTACGAGCAGTACTTC. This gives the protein CASSGTAYYEQYF.

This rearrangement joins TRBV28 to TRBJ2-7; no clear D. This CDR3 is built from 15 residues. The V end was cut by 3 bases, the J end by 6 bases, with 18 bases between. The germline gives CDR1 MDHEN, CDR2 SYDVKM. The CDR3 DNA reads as TGTGCCAGCAGTTTCCCCCGGACCCTGGTATCCGAGCAGTACTTC. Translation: CASSFPRTLVSEQYF.

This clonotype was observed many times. DNA of the CDR3: TGTGCCAGCACCCCAGGGGGCAGTGGGGCCAACGTCCTGACTTTC. This encodes CASTPGGSGANVLTF. The genes are TRBV6-1 and TRBJ2-6; TRBD1 matches at 8 bases. V lost 7 bases to trimming and J lost 3 bases; unmatched junction nucleotides: 5. The CDR3 covers 15 residues. CDR1 and CDR2 (germline): MNHNS, SASEGT.

As DNA, the CDR3 is TGTGCCAGCAAGGTGGGCCCACCCTACGAGCAGTACTTC. Its translation is CASKVGPPYEQYF. The rearrangement uses TRBV12-3 or TRBV12-4 and TRBJ2-7; D gene ambiguous. Trimming stripped 7 bases from V and 2 bases from J, with 12 bases between. The CDR3 spans 13 residues.

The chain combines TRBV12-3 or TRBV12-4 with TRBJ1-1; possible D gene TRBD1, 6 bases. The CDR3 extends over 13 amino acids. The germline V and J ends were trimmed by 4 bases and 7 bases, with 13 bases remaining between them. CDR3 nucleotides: TGTGCCAGCAGTTCGGGGGGGGCGGATGAAGCTTTCTTT. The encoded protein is CASSSGGADEAFF.

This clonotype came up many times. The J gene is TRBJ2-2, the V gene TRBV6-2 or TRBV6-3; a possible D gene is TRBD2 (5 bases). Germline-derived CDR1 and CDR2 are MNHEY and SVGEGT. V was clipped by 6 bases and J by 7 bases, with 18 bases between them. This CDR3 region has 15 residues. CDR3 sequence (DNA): TGTGCCAGCAGACTACTAGACCCATTCGGCGGGGAGCTGTTTTTT. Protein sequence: CASRLLDPFGGELFF.

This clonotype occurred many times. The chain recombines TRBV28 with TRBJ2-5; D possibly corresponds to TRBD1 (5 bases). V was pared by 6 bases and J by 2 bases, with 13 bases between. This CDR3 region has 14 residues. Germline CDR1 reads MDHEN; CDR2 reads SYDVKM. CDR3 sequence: CASRKSPGQETQYF. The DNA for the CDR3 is TGTGCCAGCAGAAAATCCCCAGGGCAAGAGACCCAGTACTTC.